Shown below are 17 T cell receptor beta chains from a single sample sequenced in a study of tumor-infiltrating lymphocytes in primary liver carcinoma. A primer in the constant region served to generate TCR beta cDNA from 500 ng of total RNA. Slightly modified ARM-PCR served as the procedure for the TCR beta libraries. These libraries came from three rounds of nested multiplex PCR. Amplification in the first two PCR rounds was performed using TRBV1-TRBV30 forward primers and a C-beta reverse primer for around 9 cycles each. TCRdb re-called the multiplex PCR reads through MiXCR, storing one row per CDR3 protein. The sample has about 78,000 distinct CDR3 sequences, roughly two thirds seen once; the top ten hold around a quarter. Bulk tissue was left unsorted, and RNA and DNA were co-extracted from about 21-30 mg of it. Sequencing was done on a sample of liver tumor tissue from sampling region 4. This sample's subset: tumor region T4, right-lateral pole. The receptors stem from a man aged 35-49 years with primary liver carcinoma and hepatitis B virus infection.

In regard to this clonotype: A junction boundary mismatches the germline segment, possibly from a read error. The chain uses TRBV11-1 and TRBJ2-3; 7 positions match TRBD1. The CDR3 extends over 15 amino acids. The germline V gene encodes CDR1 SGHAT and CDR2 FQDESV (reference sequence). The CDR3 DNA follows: TGTGCCGGCAACTTAGGAAGGGGGCGCGTGGATATGCAGTATTTT. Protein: CAGNLGRGRVDMQYF.

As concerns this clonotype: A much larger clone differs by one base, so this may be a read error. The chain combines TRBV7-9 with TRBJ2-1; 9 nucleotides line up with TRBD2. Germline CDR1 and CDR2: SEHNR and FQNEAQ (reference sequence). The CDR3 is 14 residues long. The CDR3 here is CVSSLIAGADEQFF. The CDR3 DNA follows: TGTGTCAGCAGCTTAATAGCGGGAGCCGATGAGCAGTTCTTC.

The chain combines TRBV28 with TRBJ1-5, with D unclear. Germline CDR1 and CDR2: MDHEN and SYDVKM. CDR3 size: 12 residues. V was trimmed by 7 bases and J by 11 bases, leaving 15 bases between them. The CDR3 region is CASNSEGRSQHF. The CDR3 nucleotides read TGTGCCAGCAATAGCGAAGGAAGGTCCCAGCATTTT.

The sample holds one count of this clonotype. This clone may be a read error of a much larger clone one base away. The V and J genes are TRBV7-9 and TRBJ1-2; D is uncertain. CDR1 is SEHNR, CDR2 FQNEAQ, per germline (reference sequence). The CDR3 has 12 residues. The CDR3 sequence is CASSVPNYDYTF. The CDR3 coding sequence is TGTGCCAGCAGCGTTCCTAACTATGACTACACCTTC.

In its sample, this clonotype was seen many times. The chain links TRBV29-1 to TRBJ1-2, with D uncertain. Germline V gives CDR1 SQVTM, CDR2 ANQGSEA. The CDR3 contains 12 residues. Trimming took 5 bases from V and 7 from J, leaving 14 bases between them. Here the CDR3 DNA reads TGCAGCGTTTGGATATGGGAGGTTGGCTACACCTTC. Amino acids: CSVWIWEVGYTF.

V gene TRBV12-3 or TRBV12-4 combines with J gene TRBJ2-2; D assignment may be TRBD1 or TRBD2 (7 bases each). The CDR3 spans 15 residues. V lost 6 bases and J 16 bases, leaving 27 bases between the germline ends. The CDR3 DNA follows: TGTGCCAGCAGATCCACAGGGGCGAACACCGGGGGGCCGTTTTTT. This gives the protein CASRSTGANTGGPFF.

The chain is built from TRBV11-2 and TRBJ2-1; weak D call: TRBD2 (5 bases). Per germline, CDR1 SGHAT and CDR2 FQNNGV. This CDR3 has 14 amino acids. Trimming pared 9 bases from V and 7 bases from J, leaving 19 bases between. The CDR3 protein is CARSLAGPGNEQFF. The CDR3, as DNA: TGTGCCAGGAGTTTGGCGGGCCCTGGGAATGAGCAGTTCTTC.

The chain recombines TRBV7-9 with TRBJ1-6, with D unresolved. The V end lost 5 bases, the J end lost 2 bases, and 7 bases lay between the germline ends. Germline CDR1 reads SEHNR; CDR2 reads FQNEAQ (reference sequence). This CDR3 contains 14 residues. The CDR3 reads CASSPGTYNSPLHF. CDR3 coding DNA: TGTGCCAGCAGCCCGGGGACCTATAATTCACCCCTCCACTTT.

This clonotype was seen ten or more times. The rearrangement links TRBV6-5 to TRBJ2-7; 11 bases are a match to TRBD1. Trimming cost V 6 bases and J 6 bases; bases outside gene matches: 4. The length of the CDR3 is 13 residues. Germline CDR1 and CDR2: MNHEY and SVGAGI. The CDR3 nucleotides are TGTGCCAGCAGACGGACAGGGGGCGGCGAGCAGTACTTC. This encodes CASRRTGGGEQYF.

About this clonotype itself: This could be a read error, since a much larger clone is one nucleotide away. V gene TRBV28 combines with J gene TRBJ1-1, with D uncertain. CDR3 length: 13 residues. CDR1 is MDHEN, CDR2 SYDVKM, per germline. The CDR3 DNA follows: TGTGCCAACAGTTTACAGCAAATCCCTGAAGCTTTCTTT. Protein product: CANSLQQIPEAFF. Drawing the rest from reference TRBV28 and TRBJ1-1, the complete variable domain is DVKVTQSSRYLVKRTGEKVFLECVQDMDHENMFWYRQDPGLGLRLIYFSYDVKMKEKGDIPEGYSVSREKKERFSLILESASTNQTSMYLCANSLQQIPEAFFGQGTRLTVV.

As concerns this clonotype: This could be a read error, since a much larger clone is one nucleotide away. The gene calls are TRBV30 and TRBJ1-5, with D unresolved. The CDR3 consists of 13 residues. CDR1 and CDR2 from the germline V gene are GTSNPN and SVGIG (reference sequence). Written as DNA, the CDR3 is TGTACCTGGAGTGTATATCCGGGTCAGCCCCAGCATTTT. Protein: CTWSVYPGQPQHF.

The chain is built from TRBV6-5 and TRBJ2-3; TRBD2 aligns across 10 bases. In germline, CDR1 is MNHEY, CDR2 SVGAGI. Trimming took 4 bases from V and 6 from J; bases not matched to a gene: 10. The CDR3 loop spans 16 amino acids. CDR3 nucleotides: TGTGCCAGCAGTTCCGGACTAGCGGATGGGCCGGATACGCAGTATTTT. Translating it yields CASSSGLADGPDTQYF.

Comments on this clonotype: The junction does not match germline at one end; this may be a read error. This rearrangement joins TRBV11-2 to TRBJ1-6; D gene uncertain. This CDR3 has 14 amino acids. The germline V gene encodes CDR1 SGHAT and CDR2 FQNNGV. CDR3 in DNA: TGTGCCGGCAGCTCGCTCTCCGGAAATTCACTCCTCCATTTT. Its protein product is CAGSSLSGNSLLHF.

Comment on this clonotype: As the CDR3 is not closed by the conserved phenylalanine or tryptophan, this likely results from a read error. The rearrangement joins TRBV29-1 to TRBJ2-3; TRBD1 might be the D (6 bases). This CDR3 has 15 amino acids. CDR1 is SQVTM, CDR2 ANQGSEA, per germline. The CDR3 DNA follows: TGCAGCGTTGAAGATAGCAGCAGGGGAGCAGACACGCAGTATTCT. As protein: CSVEDSSRGADTQYS.

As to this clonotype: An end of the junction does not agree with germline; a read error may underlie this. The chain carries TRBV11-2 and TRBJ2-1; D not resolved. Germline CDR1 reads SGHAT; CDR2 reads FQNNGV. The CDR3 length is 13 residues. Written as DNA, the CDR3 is TGTGTCAGTAGCCCCATCCTTAGAGATGAGCAGTTTTTC. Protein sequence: CVSSPILRDEQFF.

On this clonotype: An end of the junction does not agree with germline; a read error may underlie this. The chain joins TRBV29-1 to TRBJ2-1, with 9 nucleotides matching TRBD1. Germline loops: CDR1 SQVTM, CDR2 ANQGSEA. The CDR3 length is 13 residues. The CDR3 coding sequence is TGTAGCGTCGGAGGGACAGGGTTGGATGAGCAGTTCTTC. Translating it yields CSVGGTGLDEQFF.

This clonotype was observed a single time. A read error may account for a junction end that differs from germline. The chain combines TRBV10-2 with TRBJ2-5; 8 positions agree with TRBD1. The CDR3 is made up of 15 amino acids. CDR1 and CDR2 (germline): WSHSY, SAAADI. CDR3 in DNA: TGCGGCAGCAGTGAGTCAGACAGGGGAGGAGAAACCCAGTACTTC. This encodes CGSSESDRGGETQYF.